A selection of T cell receptor beta chains follows, all from one sample in a study of blood T cell repertoires in COVID-19. Libraries were prepared by immunoSEQ multiplex PCR; TCRdb keeps only in-frame clonotypes and omits some of them. The sample shows around 57,000 clones, 70% to 90% of them seen only once. The sequenced sample consisted of peripheral blood. The receptors originated from a woman of 80 years or more with active COVID-19. The CDR3 runs from the conserved cysteine through the conserved F or W. D genes are given only for firm matches. Some rows have no size entry. The others give once, few or many, or a class for an expanded clone.

CDR3: CASRGEGAGQPQHF
DNA: TGTGCCAGCAGGGGTGAGGGCGCAGGTCAGCCCCAGCATTTT
D: -
V: TRBV2
size: -
J: TRBJ1-5

CDR3: CASSQAGRAYF
DNA: TGTGCCAGCAGCCAGGCGGGACGGGCCTACTTC
D: -
V: TRBV3-1/TRBV3-2
size: -
J: TRBJ2-5

CDR3: CASSPGAAESYEQYF
DNA: TGTGCCAGCTCACCAGGGGCCGCGGAGTCCTACGAGCAGTACTTC
D: -
V: TRBV18
size: -
J: TRBJ2-7

CDR3: CASSQEFRFSSTDTQYF
DNA: TGTGCCAGCAGCCAAGAATTTCGGTTCTCTAGCACAGATACGCAGTATTTT
D: -
V: TRBV3-1/TRBV3-2
size: -
J: TRBJ2-3

CDR3: CSPRRGSSYEQYF
DNA: TGCAGCCCCCGGAGGGGAAGCTCCTACGAGCAGTACTTC
D: -
V: TRBV29-1
size: -
J: TRBJ2-7

CDR3: CASSYGAWGQETQYF
DNA: TGTGCCAGCAGTTACGGGGCCTGGGGCCAAGAGACCCAGTACTTC
D: -
V: TRBV6-2/TRBV6-3
size: -
J: TRBJ2-5

CDR3: CASSLGGLAGGTDTQYF
DNA: TGTGCCAGCAGCTTAGGGGGACTAGCGGGGGGCACAGATACGCAGTATTTT
D: TRBD2
V: TRBV7-3
size: -
J: TRBJ2-3

CDR3: CASSTGPRLYNEQFF
DNA: TGTGCCAGCAGCACGGGTCCAAGGTTGTACAATGAGCAGTTCTTC
D: -
V: TRBV6-5
size: -
J: TRBJ2-1

CDR3: CASSVDLRTEAFF
DNA: TGTGCCAGCAGCGTGGATCTACGCACTGAAGCTTTCTTT
D: -
V: TRBV5-4
size: -
J: TRBJ1-1

CDR3: CASSLTGQGETQYF
DNA: TGTGCCAGCAGCTTAACGGGCCAGGGAGAGACCCAGTACTTC
D: -
V: TRBV7-3
size: -
J: TRBJ2-5

CDR3: CASSFGLAGNRDTQYF
DNA: TGCGCCAGCAGCTTCGGACTAGCGGGGAATAGAGATACGCAGTATTTT
D: TRBD2
V: TRBV5-1
size: -
J: TRBJ2-3

CDR3: CASSALPGGDNSYEQYF
DNA: TGTGCCAGTAGTGCCCTCCCGGGAGGGGACAACTCCTACGAGCAGTACTTC
D: TRBD2
V: TRBV19
size: -
J: TRBJ2-7

CDR3: CSTSGGRTYGYTF
DNA: TGCAGCACCTCGGGGGGGCGCACCTATGGCTACACCTTC
D: -
V: TRBV29-1
size: -
J: TRBJ1-2

CDR3: CASSEPRLQQYF
DNA: TGTGCCAGCAGTGAACCCCGGTTGCAGCAGTACTTC
D: -
V: TRBV2
size: few
J: TRBJ2-7

CDR3: CASSRPGGETQYF
DNA: TGTGCCAGCAGCAGACCAGGCGGGGAGACCCAGTACTTC
D: -
V: TRBV28
size: -
J: TRBJ2-5

CDR3: CASSASGQITQPQHF
DNA: TGTGCCAGCAGTGCATCGGGACAGATAACTCAGCCCCAGCATTTT
D: TRBD1
V: TRBV2
size: few
J: TRBJ1-5

CDR3: CASSQRPGSYEQYF
DNA: TGCGCCAGCAGCCAAAGACCGGGTTCCTACGAGCAGTACTTC
D: -
V: TRBV4-1
size: once
J: TRBJ2-7

CDR3: CASSLGQGVDGYTF
DNA: TGTGCCAGCAGCTTGGGACAGGGAGTCGATGGCTACACCTTC
D: TRBD1
V: TRBV5-6
size: -
J: TRBJ1-2

CDR3: CASSLRGFQETQYF
DNA: TGTGCCAGCAGTCTTCGGGGTTTTCAAGAGACCCAGTACTTC
D: -
V: TRBV11-1
size: -
J: TRBJ2-5

CDR3: CASSGAGGSDTQYF
DNA: TGTGCCAGCAGTGGGGCAGGGGGCAGCGATACGCAGTATTTT
D: TRBD1
V: TRBV2
size: -
J: TRBJ2-3